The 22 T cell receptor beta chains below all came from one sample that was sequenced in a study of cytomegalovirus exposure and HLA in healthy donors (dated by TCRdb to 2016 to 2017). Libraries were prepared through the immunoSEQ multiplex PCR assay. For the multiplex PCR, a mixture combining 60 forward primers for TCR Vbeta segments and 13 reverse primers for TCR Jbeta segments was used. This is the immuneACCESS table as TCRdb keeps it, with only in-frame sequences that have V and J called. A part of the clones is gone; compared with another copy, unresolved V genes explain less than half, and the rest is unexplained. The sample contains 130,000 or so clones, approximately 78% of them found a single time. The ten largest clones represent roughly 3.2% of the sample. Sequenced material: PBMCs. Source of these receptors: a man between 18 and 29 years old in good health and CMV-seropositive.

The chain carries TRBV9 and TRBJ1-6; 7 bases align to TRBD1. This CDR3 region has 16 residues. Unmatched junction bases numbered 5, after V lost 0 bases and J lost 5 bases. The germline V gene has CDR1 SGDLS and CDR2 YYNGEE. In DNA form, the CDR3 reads TGTGCCAGCAGCGTAGGGTGGGACAGAAATAATTCACCCCTCCACTTT. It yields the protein CASSVGWDRNNSPLHF.

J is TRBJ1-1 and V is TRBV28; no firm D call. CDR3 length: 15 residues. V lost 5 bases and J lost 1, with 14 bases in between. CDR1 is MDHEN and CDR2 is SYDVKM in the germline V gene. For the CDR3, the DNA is TGTGCCAGCAGTCCTGTGGCCCAGTGGAACACTGAAGCTTTCTTT. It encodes CASSPVAQWNTEAFF.

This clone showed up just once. CDR3 in amino acids: CAWRARDRRYGYTF. In nucleotides, the CDR3 is TGTGCCTGGAGGGCTCGGGACAGACGATATGGCTACACCTTC. The chain uses TRBV30 and TRBJ1-2, with TRBD1 matching 7 bases. This CDR3 is 14 amino acids long. V was pared by 3 bases and J by 5 bases, with 9 bases of the junction left unmatched. In germline, CDR1 is GTSNPN, CDR2 SVGIG (reference sequence).

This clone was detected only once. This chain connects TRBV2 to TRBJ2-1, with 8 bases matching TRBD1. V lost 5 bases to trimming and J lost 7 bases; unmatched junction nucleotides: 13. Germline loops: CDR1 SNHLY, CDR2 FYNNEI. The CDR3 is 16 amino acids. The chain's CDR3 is CASSPPGTGAGNEQFF. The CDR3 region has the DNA TGTGCCAGCAGTCCCCCCGGGACAGGAGCTGGAAATGAGCAGTTCTTC.

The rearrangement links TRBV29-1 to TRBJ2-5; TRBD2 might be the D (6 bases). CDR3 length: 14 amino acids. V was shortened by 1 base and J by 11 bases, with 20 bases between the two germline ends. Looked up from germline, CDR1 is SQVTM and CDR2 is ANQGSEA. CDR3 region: CSVEGVGPPGEQYF. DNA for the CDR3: TGCAGCGTTGAAGGGGTAGGCCCTCCGGGGGAGCAGTACTTC.

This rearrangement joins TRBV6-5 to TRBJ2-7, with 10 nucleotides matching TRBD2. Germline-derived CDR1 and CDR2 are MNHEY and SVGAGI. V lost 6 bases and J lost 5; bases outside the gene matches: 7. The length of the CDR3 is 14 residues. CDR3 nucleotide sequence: TGTGCCAGCAGCCTAGCGGGAGAGGGGCACGAGCAGTACTTC. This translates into CASSLAGEGHEQYF.

CDR3 coding DNA: TGTGCCAGCAGTGAAGCGCGTGGGACTTACTACGAGCAGTACTTC. It specifies CASSEARGTYYEQYF. The V call is TRBV6-1, the J call TRBJ2-7; D is possibly TRBD2 (6 bases). Trimming shortened V by 0 bases and J by 3 bases, and 12 bases separated the two germline ends. This CDR3 has 15 amino acids. Germline CDR1 reads MNHNS; CDR2 reads SASEGT.

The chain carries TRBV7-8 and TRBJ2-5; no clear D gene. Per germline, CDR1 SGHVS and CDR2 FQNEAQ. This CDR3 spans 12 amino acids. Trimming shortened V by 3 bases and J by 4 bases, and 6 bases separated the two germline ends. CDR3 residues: CASSFGGETQYF. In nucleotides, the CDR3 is TGTGCCAGCAGCTTCGGTGGAGAGACCCAGTACTTC.

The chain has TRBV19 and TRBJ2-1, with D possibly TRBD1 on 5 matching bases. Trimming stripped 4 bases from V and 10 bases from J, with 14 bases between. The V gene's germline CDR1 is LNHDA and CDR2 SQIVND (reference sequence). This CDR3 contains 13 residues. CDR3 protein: CASSKGIGDEQFF. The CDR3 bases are TGTGCCAGTAGTAAGGGGATAGGTGACGAGCAGTTCTTC.

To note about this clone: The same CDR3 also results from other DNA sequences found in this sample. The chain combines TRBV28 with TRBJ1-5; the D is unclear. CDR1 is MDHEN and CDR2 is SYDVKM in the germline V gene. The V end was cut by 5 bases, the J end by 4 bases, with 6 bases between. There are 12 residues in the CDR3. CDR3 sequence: CASSPSNQPQHF. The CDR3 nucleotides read TGTGCCAGCAGTCCCTCGAATCAGCCCCAGCATTTT.

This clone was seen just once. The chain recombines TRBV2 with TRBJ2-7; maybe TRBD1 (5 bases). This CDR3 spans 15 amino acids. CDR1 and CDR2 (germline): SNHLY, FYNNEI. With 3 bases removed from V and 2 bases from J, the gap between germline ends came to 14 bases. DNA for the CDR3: TGTGCCAGCAGTGACCTCGTACAGGCCCCCTACGAGCAGTACTTC. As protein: CASSDLVQAPYEQYF. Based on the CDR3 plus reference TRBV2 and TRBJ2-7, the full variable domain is EPEVTQTPSHQVTQMGQEVILRCVPISNHLYFYWYRQILGQKVEFLVSFYNNEISEKSEIFDDQFSVERPDGSNFTLKIRSTKLEDSAMYFCASSDLVQAPYEQYFGPGTRLTVT.

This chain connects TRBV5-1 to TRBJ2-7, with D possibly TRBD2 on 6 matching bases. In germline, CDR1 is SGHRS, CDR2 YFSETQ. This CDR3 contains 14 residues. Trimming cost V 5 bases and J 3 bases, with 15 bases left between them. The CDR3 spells CASRRVGGIYEQYF. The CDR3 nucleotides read TGCGCCAGCAGACGAGTCGGGGGTATCTACGAGCAGTACTTC.

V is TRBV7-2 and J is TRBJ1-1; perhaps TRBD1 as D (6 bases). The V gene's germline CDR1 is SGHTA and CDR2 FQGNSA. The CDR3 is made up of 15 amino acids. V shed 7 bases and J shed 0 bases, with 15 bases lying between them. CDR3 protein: CASTYGQNMNTEAFF. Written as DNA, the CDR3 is TGTGCCAGCACCTACGGACAGAACATGAACACTGAAGCTTTCTTT.

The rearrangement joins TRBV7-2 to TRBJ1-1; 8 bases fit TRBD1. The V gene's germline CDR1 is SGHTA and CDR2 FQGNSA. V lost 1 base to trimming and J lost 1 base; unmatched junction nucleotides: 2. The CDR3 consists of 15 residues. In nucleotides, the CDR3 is TGTGCCAGCAGCTTAGTAGGGACAGGGAACACTGAAGCTTTCTTT. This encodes CASSLVGTGNTEAFF.

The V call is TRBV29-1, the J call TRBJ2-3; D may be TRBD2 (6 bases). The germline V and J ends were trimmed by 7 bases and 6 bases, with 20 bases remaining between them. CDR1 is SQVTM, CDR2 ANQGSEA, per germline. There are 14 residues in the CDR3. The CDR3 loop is CSAPRDSPFDTQYF. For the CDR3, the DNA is TGCAGCGCCCCTCGGGACTCCCCCTTCGATACGCAGTATTTT.

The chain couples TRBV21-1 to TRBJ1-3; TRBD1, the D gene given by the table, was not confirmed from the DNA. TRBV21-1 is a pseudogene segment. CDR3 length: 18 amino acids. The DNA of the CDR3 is TGTGCCAGCAGCAAGGAGGAGGGGACAGGGGGACCTGGAAACACCATATATTTT. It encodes CASSKEEGTGGPGNTIYF.

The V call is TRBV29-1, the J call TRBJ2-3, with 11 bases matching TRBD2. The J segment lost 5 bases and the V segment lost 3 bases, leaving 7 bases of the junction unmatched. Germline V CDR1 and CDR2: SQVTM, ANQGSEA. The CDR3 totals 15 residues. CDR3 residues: CSVEGIAGGGDTQYF. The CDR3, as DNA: TGCAGCGTTGAGGGGATAGCGGGAGGGGGAGATACGCAGTATTTT.

CDR3 coding DNA: TGCGCCAGCCACGAGGGACAGGGGGCGACTGAAGCTTTCTTT. This translates into CASHEGQGATEAFF. This rearrangement joins TRBV10-2 to TRBJ1-1; 12 bases are shared with TRBD1. The V segment lost 8 bases and the J segment 5 bases; nucleotides outside the gene matches: 6. Looked up from germline, CDR1 is WSHSY and CDR2 is SAAADI. The CDR3 extends over 14 amino acids.

CDR3 nucleotide sequence: TGCAGCGTAGGGGGTAGGAAGGAGAGCACTGAAGCTTTCTTT. It encodes CSVGGRKESTEAFF. The V call is TRBV29-1, the J call TRBJ1-1; tentatively, D is TRBD1 (6 bases). This CDR3 is 14 amino acids long. Germline CDR1 SQVTM, CDR2 ANQGSEA. The V end lost 6 bases, the J end lost 4 bases, and 18 bases lay between the germline ends.

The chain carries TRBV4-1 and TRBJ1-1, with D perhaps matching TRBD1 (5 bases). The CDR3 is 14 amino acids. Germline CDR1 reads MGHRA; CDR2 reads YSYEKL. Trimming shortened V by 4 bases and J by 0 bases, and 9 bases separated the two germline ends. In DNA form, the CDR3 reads TGCGCCAGCAGCCCCGGACACCTGAACACTGAAGCTTTCTTT. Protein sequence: CASSPGHLNTEAFF.

For the CDR3, the DNA is TGCAGCGTTGAAGATTTCGGGGGGCGAGGAAACACTGAAGCTTTCTTT. It encodes CSVEDFGGRGNTEAFF. This chain uses TRBV29-1 with TRBJ1-1, with D maybe TRBD1 (6 bases). Germline values: CDR1 SQVTM, CDR2 ANQGSEA. Deletions cut 0 bases from V and 2 bases from J, with 16 bases between. The CDR3 consists of 16 residues.

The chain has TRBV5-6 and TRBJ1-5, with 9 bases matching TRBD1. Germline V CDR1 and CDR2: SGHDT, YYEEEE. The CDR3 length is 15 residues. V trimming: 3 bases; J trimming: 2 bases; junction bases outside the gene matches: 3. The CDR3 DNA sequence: TGTGCCAGCAGCTCCCGGGACAGGGGCAATCAGCCCCAGCATTTT. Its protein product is CASSSRDRGNQPQHF.